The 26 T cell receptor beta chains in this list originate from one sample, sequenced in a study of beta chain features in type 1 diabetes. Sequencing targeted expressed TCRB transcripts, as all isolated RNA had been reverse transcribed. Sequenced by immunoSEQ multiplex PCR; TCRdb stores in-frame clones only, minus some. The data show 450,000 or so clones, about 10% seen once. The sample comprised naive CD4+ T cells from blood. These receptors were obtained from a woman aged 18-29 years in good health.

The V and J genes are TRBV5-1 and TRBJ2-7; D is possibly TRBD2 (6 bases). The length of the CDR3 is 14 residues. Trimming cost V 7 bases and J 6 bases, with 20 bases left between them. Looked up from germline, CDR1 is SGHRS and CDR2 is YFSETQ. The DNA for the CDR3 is TGCGCCAGCGCCCAGAGCGGGCAAAGTTCCGAGCAGTACGTC. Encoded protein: CASAQSGQSSEQYV.

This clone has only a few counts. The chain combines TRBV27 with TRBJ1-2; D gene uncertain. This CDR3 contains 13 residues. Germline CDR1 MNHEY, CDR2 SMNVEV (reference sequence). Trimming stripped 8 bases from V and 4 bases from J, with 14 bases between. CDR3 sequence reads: CASRRGGPYGYTF. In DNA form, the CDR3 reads TGTGCCAGCCGACGTGGAGGTCCCTATGGCTACACCTTC.

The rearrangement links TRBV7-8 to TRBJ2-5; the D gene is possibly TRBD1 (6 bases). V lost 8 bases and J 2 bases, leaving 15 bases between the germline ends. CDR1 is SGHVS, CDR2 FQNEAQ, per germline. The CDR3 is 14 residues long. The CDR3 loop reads CASGPSRGQETQYF. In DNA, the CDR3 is TGTGCCAGCGGACCGAGCAGGGGTCAAGAGACCCAGTACTTC. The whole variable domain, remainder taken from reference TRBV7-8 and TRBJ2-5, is GAGVSQSPRYKVAKRGQDVALRCDPISGHVSLFWYQQALGQGPEFLTYFQNEAQLDKSGLPSDRFFAERPEGSVSTLKIQRTQQEDSAVYLCASGPSRGQETQYFGPGTRLLVL.

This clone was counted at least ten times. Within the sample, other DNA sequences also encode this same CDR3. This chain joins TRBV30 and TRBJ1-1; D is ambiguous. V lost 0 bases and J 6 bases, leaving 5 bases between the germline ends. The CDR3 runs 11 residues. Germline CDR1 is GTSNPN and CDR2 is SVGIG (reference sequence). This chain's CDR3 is CAWSVRSEAFF. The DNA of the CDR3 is TGTGCCTGGAGTGTAAGGTCTGAAGCTTTCTTT.

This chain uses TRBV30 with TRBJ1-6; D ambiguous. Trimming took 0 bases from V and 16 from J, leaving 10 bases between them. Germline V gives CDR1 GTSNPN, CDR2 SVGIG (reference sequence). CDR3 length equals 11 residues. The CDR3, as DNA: TGTGCCTGGAGTGTATGGCAGTTACTCCACTTT. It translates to CAWSVWQLLHF.

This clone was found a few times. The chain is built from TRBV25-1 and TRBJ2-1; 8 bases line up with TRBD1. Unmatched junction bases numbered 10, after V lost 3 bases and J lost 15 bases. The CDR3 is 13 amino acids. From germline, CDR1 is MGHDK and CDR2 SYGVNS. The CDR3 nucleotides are TGTGCCAGCAGTGAGGAGGAGAGACAGGGGTTGTTCTTC. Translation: CASSEEERQGLFF.

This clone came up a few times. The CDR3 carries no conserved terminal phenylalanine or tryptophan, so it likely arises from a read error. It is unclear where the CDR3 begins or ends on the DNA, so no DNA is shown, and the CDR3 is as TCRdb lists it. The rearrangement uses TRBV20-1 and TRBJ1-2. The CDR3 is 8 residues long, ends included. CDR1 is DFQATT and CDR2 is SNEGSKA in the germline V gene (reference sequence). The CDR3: CSALGTFL.

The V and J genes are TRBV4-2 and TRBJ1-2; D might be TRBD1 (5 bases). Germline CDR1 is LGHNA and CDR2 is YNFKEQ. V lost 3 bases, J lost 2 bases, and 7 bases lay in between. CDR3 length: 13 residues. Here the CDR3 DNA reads TGTGCCAGCAGCCAGGGGACCAACTATGGCTACACCTTC. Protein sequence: CASSQGTNYGYTF.

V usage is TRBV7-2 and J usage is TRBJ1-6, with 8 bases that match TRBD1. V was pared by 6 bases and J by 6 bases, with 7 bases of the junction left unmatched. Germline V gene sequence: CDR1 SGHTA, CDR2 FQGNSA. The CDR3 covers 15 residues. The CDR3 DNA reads TGTGCCAGCAGGGGGCCCAGGGGGCGTAATTCACCCCTCCACTTT. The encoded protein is CASRGPRGRNSPLHF.

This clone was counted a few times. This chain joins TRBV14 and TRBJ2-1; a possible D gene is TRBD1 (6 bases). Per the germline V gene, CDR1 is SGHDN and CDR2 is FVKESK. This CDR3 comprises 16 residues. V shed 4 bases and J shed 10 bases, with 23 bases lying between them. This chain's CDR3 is CASSPETGPRRQEQFF. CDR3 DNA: TGTGCCAGCAGCCCGGAGACAGGCCCGAGGAGGCAAGAGCAGTTCTTC.

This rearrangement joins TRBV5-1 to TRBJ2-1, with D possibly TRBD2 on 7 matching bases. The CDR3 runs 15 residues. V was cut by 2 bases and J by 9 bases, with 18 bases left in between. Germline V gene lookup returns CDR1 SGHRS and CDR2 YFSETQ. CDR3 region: CASSFQSGGYGEQFF. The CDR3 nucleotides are TGCGCCAGCAGCTTCCAATCGGGGGGCTACGGTGAGCAGTTCTTC.

CDR3 protein: CASSWQGGTEAFF. The CDR3 bases are TGTGCCAGCAGTTGGCAGGGAGGCACTGAAGCTTTCTTT. The chain couples TRBV25-1 to TRBJ1-1; possibly TRBD1 for D (5 bases). This CDR3 has 13 amino acids. Germline V gene lookup returns CDR1 MGHDK and CDR2 SYGVNS. V lost 5 bases and J 4 bases, leaving 11 bases between the germline ends.

The CDR3 sequence: CASSESGGRTQYF. The CDR3 region has the DNA TGTGCCAGCTCAGAGAGCGGGGGGCGTACGCAGTATTTT. The genes are TRBV18 and TRBJ2-3; 9 bases agree with TRBD2. The CDR3 is 13 residues long. V gave up 5 bases and J gave up 8 bases; unmatched junction bases: 5. Germline loops: CDR1 KGHSH, CDR2 LQKENI.

CDR3 in amino acids: CASSLVISGQANNYGYTF. As DNA, the CDR3 is TGTGCCAGCAGCTTAGTTATCTCGGGACAGGCAAATAACTATGGCTACACCTTC. The rearrangement joins TRBV7-2 to TRBJ1-2; 8 bases are a match to TRBD1. This CDR3 has 18 residues. Germline V gene lookup returns CDR1 SGHTA and CDR2 FQGNSA. V trimming: 1 base; J trimming: 1 base; junction bases outside the gene matches: 11.

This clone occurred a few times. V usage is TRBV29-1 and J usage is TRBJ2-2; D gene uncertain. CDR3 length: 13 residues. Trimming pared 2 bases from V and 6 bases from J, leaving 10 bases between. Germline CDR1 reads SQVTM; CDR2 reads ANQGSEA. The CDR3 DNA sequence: TGCAGCGTTGAACCTCACGTCCCCGGGGAGCTGTTTTTT. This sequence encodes CSVEPHVPGELFF.

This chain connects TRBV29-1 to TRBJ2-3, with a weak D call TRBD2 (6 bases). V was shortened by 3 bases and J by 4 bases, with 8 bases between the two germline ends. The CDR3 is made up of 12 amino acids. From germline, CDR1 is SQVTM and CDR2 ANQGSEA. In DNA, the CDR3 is TGCAGCGTTGACGGGGGTGCAGATACGCAGTATTTT. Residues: CSVDGGADTQYF.

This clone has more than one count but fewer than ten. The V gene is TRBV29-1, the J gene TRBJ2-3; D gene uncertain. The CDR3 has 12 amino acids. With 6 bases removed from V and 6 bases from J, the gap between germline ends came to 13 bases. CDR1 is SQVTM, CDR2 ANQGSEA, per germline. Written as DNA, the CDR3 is TGCAGCGTCAAACCCGGTTCGGATACGCAGTATTTT. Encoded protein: CSVKPGSDTQYF.

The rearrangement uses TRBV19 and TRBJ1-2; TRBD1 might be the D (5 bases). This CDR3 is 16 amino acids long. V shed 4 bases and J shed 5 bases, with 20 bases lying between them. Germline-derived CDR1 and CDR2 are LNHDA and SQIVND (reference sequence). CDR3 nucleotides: TGTGCCAGTAGTAACCGGCAACCTCGGGGCGTTTATGGCTACACCTTC. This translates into CASSNRQPRGVYGYTF.

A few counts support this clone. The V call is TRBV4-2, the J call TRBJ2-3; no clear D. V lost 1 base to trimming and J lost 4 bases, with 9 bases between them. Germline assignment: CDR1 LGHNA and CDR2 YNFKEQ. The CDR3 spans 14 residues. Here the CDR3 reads CASSQGMDADTQYF. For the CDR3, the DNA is TGTGCCAGCAGCCAAGGCATGGACGCAGATACGCAGTATTTT.

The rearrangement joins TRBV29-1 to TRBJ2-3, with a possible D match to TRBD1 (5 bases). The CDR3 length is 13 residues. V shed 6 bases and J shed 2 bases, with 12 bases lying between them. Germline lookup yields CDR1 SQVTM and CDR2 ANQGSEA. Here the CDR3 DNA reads TGCAGCGTCGCAGGACAACACACAGATACGCAGTATTTT. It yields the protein CSVAGQHTDTQYF.

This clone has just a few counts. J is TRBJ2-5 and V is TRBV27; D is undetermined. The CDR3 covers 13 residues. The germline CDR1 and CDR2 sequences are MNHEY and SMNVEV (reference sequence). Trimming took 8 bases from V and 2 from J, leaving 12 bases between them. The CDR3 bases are TGTGCCAGCGGTGCGCAGCCACAAGAGACCCAGTACTTC. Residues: CASGAQPQETQYF.

The CDR3 sequence is CASSPGGQGETQYF. CDR3 sequence (DNA): TGTGCCAGCAGCCCAGGGGGACAAGGAGAGACCCAGTACTTC. This sequence joins TRBV7-3 and TRBJ2-5; 7 nucleotides match TRBD1. CDR1 and CDR2 (germline): SGHTA, FQGTGA. Trimming cost V 5 bases and J 4 bases; bases outside gene matches: 7. This CDR3 contains 14 residues.

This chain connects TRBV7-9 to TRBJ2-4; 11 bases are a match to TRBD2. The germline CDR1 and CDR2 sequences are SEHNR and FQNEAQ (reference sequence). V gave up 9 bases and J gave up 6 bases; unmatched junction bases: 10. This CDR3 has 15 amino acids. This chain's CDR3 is CASSQSLAGGNIQYF. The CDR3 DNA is TGTGCCAGTAGCCAGAGTCTAGCGGGAGGAAACATTCAGTACTTC.

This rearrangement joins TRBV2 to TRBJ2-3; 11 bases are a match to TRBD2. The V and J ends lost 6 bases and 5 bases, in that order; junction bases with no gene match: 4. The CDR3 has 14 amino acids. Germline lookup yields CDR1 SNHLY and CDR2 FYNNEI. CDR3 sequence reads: CASSLLAGEDTQYF. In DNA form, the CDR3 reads TGTGCCAGCAGCTTACTAGCGGGGGAAGATACGCAGTATTTT.

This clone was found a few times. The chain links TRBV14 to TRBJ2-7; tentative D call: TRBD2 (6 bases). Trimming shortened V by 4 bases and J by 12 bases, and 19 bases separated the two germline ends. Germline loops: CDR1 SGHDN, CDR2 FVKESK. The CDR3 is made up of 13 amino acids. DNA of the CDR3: TGTGCCAGCAGCCGCGGGGCCAGGGAAATGATGTACGTC. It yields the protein CASSRGAREMMYV.

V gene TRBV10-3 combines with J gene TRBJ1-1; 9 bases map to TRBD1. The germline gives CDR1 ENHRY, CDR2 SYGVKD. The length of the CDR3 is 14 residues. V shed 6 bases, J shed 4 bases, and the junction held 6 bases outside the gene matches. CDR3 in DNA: TGTGCCATCAGACCGGACAGGGGTGGCACTGAAGCTTTCTTT. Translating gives CAIRPDRGGTEAFF.